This T cell receptor beta chain was profiled in a study of shared clonotypes between healthy human individuals. Study as a whole: Every donor yielded three CD4 naive, three CD4 memory, two CD8 naive and one CD8 memory plate.

About this clone: Its antigen is undetermined. The sample contains more than one DNA sequence encoding this CDR3.

The CDR3 contains 13 residues. Trimming removed 6 bases from V and 4 bases from J, with 12 bases in between. Germline V gives CDR1 MNHEY, CDR2 SVGAGI. Terminally differentiated effector memory CD45RA+ cells were excluded by CCR7 positive selection of CD45RO-negative cells. Healthy HIV-negative adults with no recent acute infections or vaccinations were recruited as donors. TCRdb's table, derived via immunoSEQ multiplex PCR, lists solely in-frame clones and lacks some. The table lists some 2 million clones, about 95% of them singletons. Study results and caveats: All-four-donor shared clonotypes had higher generation probabilities than non-shared clonotypes did. Among several donors, roughly 5% of naive CD4 clonotypes were found in common.

The sequencing input was naive CD8+ T cells sorted from blood. The sequence was obtained from a young man in good health. The rearrangement joins TRBV6-5 to TRBJ1-1; a weak D match, TRBD1 (5 bases). CDR3 sequence (DNA): TGTGCCAGCAGCCCCGGGGGGGTCACTGAAGCTTTCTTT. Residues: CASSPGGVTEAFF.